The 32 T cell receptor beta chains listed next were all sequenced from one sample in a study of brain T cells in children with intractable seizures. Assay used: immunoSEQ multiplex PCR; TCRdb lists only in-frame clones, some missing. The data show approximately 23,000 clones, approximately 94% seen once. Here the sequenced sample was peripheral blood, taken at surgery. All receptors derive from a boy between 10 and 17 years old with focal cortical dysplasia and intractable seizures.

This clone has only one observation. This sequence joins TRBV19 and TRBJ1-1; the D gene is possibly TRBD1 (5 bases). CDR1 is LNHDA and CDR2 is SQIVND in the germline V gene (reference sequence). Trimming left V 10 bases short and J 4 bases short, with 16 bases between. There are 13 residues in the CDR3. CDR3 DNA: TGTGCCATACGGACCGGGGGAGGCACTGAAGCTTTCTTT. Amino acids: CAIRTGGGTEAFF.

The chain joins TRBV6-6 to TRBJ2-4; D possibly matches TRBD1 or TRBD2 (5 bases each). Trimming removed 6 bases at V and 0 bases at J, with 9 bases between. The germline CDR1 and CDR2 sequences are MNHNY and SVGAGI (reference sequence). This CDR3 contains 14 residues. CDR3: CASRGTLAKNIQYF. As DNA, the CDR3 is TGTGCCAGCAGGGGGACGTTAGCCAAAAACATTCAGTACTTC.

The chain carries TRBV12-5 and TRBJ1-6, with 8 bases fitting TRBD1. The V and J ends lost 4 bases and 7 bases, in that order; junction bases with no gene match: 15. The germline V gene has CDR1 LGHNT and CDR2 FRNRAP. CDR3 length: 18 amino acids. CDR3: CASGSRLPGGTGNSPLHF. The DNA of the CDR3 is TGTGCTAGTGGTTCCCGACTACCGGGGGGGACAGGCAATTCACCCCTCCACTTT.

The table lists this clone with a count of one. The chain combines TRBV5-6 with TRBJ1-1; 8 bases are a match to TRBD1. The CDR3 length is 14 residues. The junction had 3 bases not matched to a gene; V was cut back by 4 bases and J by 1 base. Germline V gene data show CDR1 as SGHDT and CDR2 as YYEEEE. This CDR3 reads CASSLGQANTEAFF. The CDR3 coding sequence is TGTGCCAGCAGCCTGGGACAGGCGAACACTGAAGCTTTCTTT.

The chain carries TRBV5-1 and TRBJ2-3; 7 positions agree with TRBD1. Germline values: CDR1 SGHRS, CDR2 YFSETQ. V lost 3 bases to trimming and J lost 8 bases; unmatched junction nucleotides: 12. The CDR3 extends over 15 amino acids. Written as DNA, the CDR3 is TGCGCCAGCAGCTGGGACAGAGGGGTACGTGGTACGCAGTATTTT. Its protein product is CASSWDRGVRGTQYF.

This clone was picked up one time. The chain recombines TRBV5-6 with TRBJ2-7; TRBD1 aligns across 9 bases. Germline V gene sequence: CDR1 SGHDT, CDR2 YYEEEE. V lost 0 bases to trimming and J lost 6 bases; unmatched junction nucleotides: 7. This CDR3 has 15 residues. CDR3 nucleotide sequence: TGTGCCAGCAGCTTGGCCGGGGGGACAGGGATCGAGCAGTACGTC. Its translation is CASSLAGGTGIEQYV.

This chain connects TRBV4-1 to TRBJ1-3; D is perhaps TRBD1 (5 bases). Germline CDR1 and CDR2: MGHRA and YSYEKL. V was trimmed by 0 bases and J by 2 bases, leaving 11 bases between them. CDR3 length equals 16 residues. CDR3 residues: CASSQERTGAGNTIYF. Here the CDR3 DNA reads TGCGCCAGCAGCCAAGAGCGAACAGGTGCTGGAAACACCATATATTTT.

DNA for the CDR3: TGTGCCAGCAGTTCGGATAACAGGGGAATGAGCAATCAGCCCCAGCATTTT. Its translation: CASSSDNRGMSNQPQHF. The chain employs TRBV28 and TRBJ1-5, with 7 bases identical to TRBD1. Trimming cost V 4 bases and J 1 base; bases outside gene matches: 10. Per germline, CDR1 MDHEN and CDR2 SYDVKM. The CDR3 extends over 17 amino acids. Complete variable domain (other parts from reference TRBV28 and TRBJ1-5): DVKVTQSSRYLVKRTGEKVFLECVQDMDHENMFWYRQDPGLGLRLIYFSYDVKMKEKGDIPEGYSVSREKKERFSLILESASTNQTSMYLCASSSDNRGMSNQPQHFGDGTRLSIL.

The chain is built from TRBV11-2 and TRBJ2-1; D possibly matches TRBD1 or TRBD2 (6 bases each). Trimming took 4 bases from V and 2 from J, leaving 15 bases between them. Per germline, CDR1 SGHAT and CDR2 FQNNGV. This CDR3 region has 16 residues. The CDR3 coding sequence is TGTGCCAGCAGCTCCCCCGGGGGCAGGACCTACAATGAGCAGTTCTTC. Translation gives CASSSPGGRTYNEQFF. The full variable domain, rest sourced from reference TRBV11-2 and TRBJ2-1, is EAGVAQSPRYKIIEKRQSVAFWCNPISGHATLYWYQQILGQGPKLLIQFQNNGVVDDSQLPKDRFSAERLKGVDSTLKIQPAKLEDSAVYLCASSSPGGRTYNEQFFGPGTRLTVL.

V usage is TRBV19 and J usage is TRBJ1-5; possibly TRBD1 for D (5 bases). Per germline, CDR1 LNHDA and CDR2 SQIVND (reference sequence). V was clipped by 3 bases and J by 1 base, with 13 bases between them. The CDR3 totals 16 residues. CDR3 sequence (DNA): TGTGCCAGTAGTATTGGCAGGGATAGGAGCAATCAGCCCCAGCATTTT. This gives the protein CASSIGRDRSNQPQHF.

The V gene is TRBV6-1, the J gene TRBJ1-5, with a weak D call TRBD1 (5 bases). The CDR3 consists of 16 residues. In germline, CDR1 is MNHNS, CDR2 SASEGT. The V end lost 2 bases, the J end lost 0 bases, and 11 bases lay between the germline ends. The DNA of the CDR3 is TGTGCCAGCAGTGAACTGGGACCGGATAGCAATCAGCCCCAGCATTTT. Translation gives CASSELGPDSNQPQHF.

The chain recombines TRBV24-1 with TRBJ2-5; no clear D gene. The CDR3 has 12 amino acids. Germline V gene data show CDR1 as KGHDR and CDR2 as SFDVKD. Trimming cost V 2 bases and J 6 bases, with 6 bases left between them. The CDR3 DNA reads TGTGCCACCAGTGATTCGCGGAAGACCCAGTACTTC. It specifies CATSDSRKTQYF.

J is TRBJ2-3 and V is TRBV15; D remains ambiguous. CDR1 is LNHNV, CDR2 YYDKDF, per germline (reference sequence). This CDR3 is 13 amino acids long. Trimming cost V 5 bases and J 4 bases, with 10 bases left between them. The CDR3 DNA reads TGTGCCACCAGCGTTTCGAGCCCAGATACGCAGTATTTT. Its protein is CATSVSSPDTQYF.

CDR3 DNA sequence: TGTGCCAGTAGTATCGCGGGGGGCTCCTACAATGAGCAGTTCTTC. Protein sequence: CASSIAGGSYNEQFF. This chain joins TRBV19 and TRBJ2-1; 8 nucleotides match TRBD2. Germline CDR1 is LNHDA and CDR2 is SQIVND (reference sequence). With V trimmed by 3 bases and J by 0 bases, 1 base remained unmatched. There are 15 residues in the CDR3.

The V gene is TRBV19, the J gene TRBJ1-1; TRBD1 aligns across 11 bases. With 0 bases clipped from V and 1 base from J, the junction kept 4 bases outside the gene matches. In germline, CDR1 is LNHDA, CDR2 SQIVND (reference sequence). This CDR3 comprises 17 residues. CDR3: CASSIDSGTGGNTEAFF. The CDR3 DNA sequence: TGTGCCAGTAGTATAGATTCCGGGACAGGGGGGAACACTGAAGCTTTCTTT.

The chain employs TRBV11-1 and TRBJ1-1, with 9 bases fitting TRBD1. Trimming took 6 bases from V and 6 from J; bases not matched to a gene: 8. Germline lookup yields CDR1 SGHAT and CDR2 FQDESV (reference sequence). The CDR3 has 14 residues. The CDR3 region has the DNA TGTGCCAGCAGGGAGGACAGGGGTTCCCCTGAAGCTTTCTTT. Its protein is CASREDRGSPEAFF.

The V call is TRBV19, the J call TRBJ2-2; the D is unclear. This CDR3 is 14 amino acids long. The germline V gene encodes CDR1 LNHDA and CDR2 SQIVND (reference sequence). V dropped 4 bases and J dropped 4 bases, with 10 bases sitting between them. The CDR3 loop reads CASSTRSGTGELFF. The CDR3 nucleotides are TGTGCCAGTAGTACGCGATCTGGCACCGGGGAGCTGTTTTTT.

This chain connects TRBV6-5 to TRBJ2-7; TRBD1 agrees at 8 bases. Germline loops: CDR1 MNHEY, CDR2 SVGAGI. The CDR3 is made up of 15 amino acids. V was clipped by 7 bases and J by 0 bases; unmatched bases: 8. The CDR3: CASTVGTGSSYEQYV. The CDR3 bases are TGTGCCAGCACCGTAGGGACAGGAAGCTCCTACGAGCAGTACGTC.

The V call is TRBV5-1, the J call TRBJ2-5; D is possibly TRBD2 (6 bases). V gave up 4 bases and J gave up 4 bases, with 14 bases separating them. Germline-derived CDR1 and CDR2 are SGHRS and YFSETQ. The CDR3 sequence is 14 residues long. The CDR3 DNA reads TGCGCCAGCAGCGATACGACAGCGGGAGAGACCCAGTACTTC. This codes for CASSDTTAGETQYF.

CDR3 nucleotide sequence: TGTGCCAGCAGCCAAGATCTTAGTTTCTCCCCAGATACGCAGTATTTT. It is translated as CASSQDLSFSPDTQYF. This rearrangement joins TRBV3-1 (or the pseudogene TRBV3-2) to TRBJ2-3; D is uncertain. Germline V gives CDR1 LGHDT, CDR2 YNNKEL (reference sequence). The CDR3 is 16 residues long. V was trimmed by 0 bases and J by 4 bases, leaving 14 bases between them.

This clone was seen a single time. This chain joins TRBV6-1 and TRBJ2-1; a weak D match, TRBD2 (5 bases). V lost 3 bases, J lost 6 bases, and 12 bases lay in between. This CDR3 spans 14 amino acids. The germline gives CDR1 MNHNS, CDR2 SASEGT. CDR3 loop: CASSEVPGLNEQFF. CDR3 bases: TGTGCCAGCAGTGAGGTCCCTGGACTCAATGAGCAGTTCTTC.

The CDR3 loop reads CASSSPRTNTDTQYF. CDR3 DNA: TGTGCCAGCAGCTCGCCCCGGACAAACACAGATACGCAGTATTTT. This rearrangement joins TRBV5-4 to TRBJ2-3; possible D gene TRBD1, 5 bases. There are 15 residues in the CDR3. Germline CDR1 is SGHNT and CDR2 is YYREEE (reference sequence). V was cut by 3 bases and J by 2 bases, with 13 bases left in between.

The gene calls are TRBV6-5 and TRBJ2-1; D might be TRBD2 (6 bases). From germline, CDR1 is MNHEY and CDR2 SVGAGI. Trimming left V 7 bases short and J 1 base short, with 14 bases between. This CDR3 is 15 amino acids long. This CDR3 is CASNRSGRSYNEQFF. In nucleotides, the CDR3 is TGTGCCAGCAACCGTAGCGGACGGTCCTACAATGAGCAGTTCTTC.

The chain uses TRBV3-1 (or the pseudogene TRBV3-2) and TRBJ2-7; D remains ambiguous. This CDR3 has 13 residues. V lost 1 base, J lost 4 bases, and 8 bases lay in between. Looked up from germline, CDR1 is LGHDT and CDR2 is YNNKEL (reference sequence). CDR3 nucleotide sequence: TGTGCCAGCAGCCAAGGTTGGAGTTACGAGCAGTACTTC. Translating it yields CASSQGWSYEQYF.

J is TRBJ2-5 and V is TRBV15; a weak D match, TRBD2 (6 bases). This CDR3 contains 13 residues. CDR1 and CDR2 (germline): LNHNV, YYDKDF (reference sequence). Deletions cut 2 bases from V and 4 bases from J, with 8 bases between. The CDR3 DNA reads TGTGCCACCAGCAGACTCGGGAGAGAGACCCAGTACTTC. Amino acid sequence: CATSRLGRETQYF.

This clone has more than one count but fewer than ten. The chain carries TRBV11-2 and TRBJ1-6; D possibly corresponds to TRBD1 (5 bases). The germline CDR1 and CDR2 sequences are SGHAT and FQNNGV. The CDR3 is made up of 13 amino acids. V lost 8 bases and J 5 bases, leaving 10 bases between the germline ends. The chain's CDR3 is CASGTGHNSPLHF. Written as DNA, the CDR3 is TGTGCCAGCGGGACCGGGCATAATTCACCCCTCCACTTT.

The rearrangement joins TRBV4-1 to TRBJ2-5; 9 bases agree with TRBD1. Germline trimming cut 4 bases from V and 6 bases from J; bases unmatched to any gene: 12. Germline V gene sequence: CDR1 MGHRA, CDR2 YSYEKL. The CDR3 is made up of 16 amino acids. As DNA, the CDR3 is TGCGCCAGCAGCCGCCCCGGGACAGGGTCGCAGCAGACCCAGTACTTC. It specifies CASSRPGTGSQQTQYF.

The chain carries TRBV4-1 and TRBJ2-2; 8 bases agree with TRBD1. Germline CDR1 MGHRA, CDR2 YSYEKL. J was trimmed by 4 bases and V by 2 bases; bases with no gene match: 3. CDR3 length equals 15 residues. CDR3 DNA sequence: TGCGCCAGCAGCCAACTCCAGGGGGCCACCGGGGAGCTGTTTTTT. Translated: CASSQLQGATGELFF.

This chain joins TRBV5-4 and TRBJ2-3, with D perhaps TRBD1 or TRBD2 (5 bases each). Germline CDR1 is SGHNT and CDR2 is YYREEE (reference sequence). The CDR3 contains 15 residues. V dropped 4 bases and J dropped 4 bases, with 16 bases sitting between them. The CDR3 spells CASSPAGDRADTQYF. The CDR3 nucleotides read TGTGCCAGCAGCCCAGCCGGGGACCGCGCAGATACGCAGTATTTT.

This chain uses TRBV11-3 with TRBJ2-1, with TRBD2 as a possible D gene (5 bases). V lost 5 bases to trimming and J lost 0 bases, with 11 bases between them. Germline CDR1 and CDR2: SGHNT and YENEEA. CDR3 length: 15 residues. CDR3: CASSRLAGSYNEQFF. The DNA for the CDR3 is TGTGCCAGCAGCCGCCTAGCCGGCTCCTACAATGAGCAGTTCTTC.

V gene TRBV14 combines with J gene TRBJ2-5; 12 nucleotides match TRBD1. With V trimmed by 3 bases and J by 4 bases, 6 bases remained unmatched. Germline CDR1 SGHDN, CDR2 FVKESK. The CDR3 extends over 16 amino acids. The CDR3 DNA reads TGTGCCAGCAGCCATGGGGGACAGGGGGCTTCAGAGACCCAGTACTTC. Amino acids: CASSHGGQGASETQYF.

This chain links TRBV5-4 with TRBJ2-3; D gene ambiguous. V was shortened by 4 bases and J by 1 base, with 13 bases between the two germline ends. The CDR3 consists of 15 residues. Per the germline V gene, CDR1 is SGHNT and CDR2 is YYREEE (reference sequence). The CDR3 nucleotides are TGTGCCAGCAGCCTCGACCTCGGAGGCACAGATACGCAGTATTTT. Encoded protein: CASSLDLGGTDTQYF.